The 27 T cell receptor beta chains listed next were all sequenced from one sample in a study of blood T cell repertoires in COVID-19 (dated by TCRdb to the early 2020s). Library construction relied on the immunoSEQ multiplex PCR assay. TCRdb obtained this table from immuneACCESS and retained in-frame rearrangements with V and J assigned. These tables miss some clones; where compared with another copy, unresolved V genes account for less than half of the shortfall, and the remainder is unexplained. In this sample the table shows hundreds of thousands of clones, around 89% of which occur a single time. The top ten clonotypes cover around 4.5% of the sample. Source material: PBMCs or T cells enriched from blood (not recorded which). These receptors were collected from a woman aged 18-35 years with acute COVID-19.

This clone was seen more than once but under ten times. The chain carries TRBV5-5 and TRBJ2-7, with 7 bases matching TRBD1. Germline CDR1 and CDR2: SGHKS and YYEKEE (reference sequence). Unmatched junction bases numbered 5, after V lost 6 bases and J lost 5 bases. The CDR3 totals 12 residues. The CDR3: CASTPQGDEQYF. The CDR3 nucleotides are TGTGCCAGCACCCCCCAGGGGGACGAGCAGTACTTC.

The chain carries TRBV5-5 and TRBJ1-5, with D maybe TRBD1 (6 bases). The V and J ends lost 3 bases and 2 bases respectively, with 12 bases between them. The CDR3 spans 15 residues. Per the germline V gene, CDR1 is SGHKS and CDR2 is YYEKEE (reference sequence). The CDR3 protein is CASSSGGAGNQPQHF. CDR3 DNA: TGTGCCAGCAGCTCCGGGGGGGCTGGCAATCAGCCCCAGCATTTT. Full variable domain (outside the CDR3, taken from reference TRBV5-5 and TRBJ1-5): DAGVTQSPTHLIKTRGQQVTLRCSPISGHKSVSWYQQVLGQGPQFIFQYYEKEERGRGNFPDRFSARQFPNYSSELNVNALLLGDSALYLCASSSGGAGNQPQHFGDGTRLSIL.

The chain uses TRBV7-3 and TRBJ2-5; the D is unclear. Trimming cost V 8 bases and J 0 bases, with 13 bases left between them. The CDR3 length is 14 residues. The germline V gene has CDR1 SGHTA and CDR2 FQGTGA. The CDR3 DNA follows: TGTGCCAGCTCTCCGGCGGCGTACCAAGAGACCCAGTACTTC. This codes for CASSPAAYQETQYF. Using reference TRBV7-3 and TRBJ2-5 for the parts outside the CDR3, the full variable domain is GAGVSQTPSNKVTEKGKYVELRCDPISGHTALYWYRQSLGQGPEFLIYFQGTGAADDSGLPNDRFFAVRPEGSVSTLKIQRTERGDSAVYLCASSPAAYQETQYFGPGTRLLVL.

This chain uses TRBV21-1 with TRBJ1-5; the table assigns TRBD1, which was not confirmed against the DNA. TRBV21-1 is a listed pseudogene. This CDR3 has 16 amino acids. This CDR3 reads CASSLRTGRGGQPQHF. The CDR3 DNA is TGTGCCAGCAGCCTACGGACAGGGAGAGGTGGTCAGCCCCAGCATTTT.

The J gene is TRBJ1-1, the V gene TRBV12-3 or TRBV12-4; D is ambiguous. V was trimmed by 5 bases and J by 9 bases, leaving 16 bases between them. This CDR3 has 13 residues. CDR3 region: CASSPSALPKAFF. The CDR3 nucleotides read TGTGCCAGCAGTCCCTCAGCGTTACCGAAAGCTTTCTTT.

The chain carries TRBV7-3 and TRBJ2-3, with a tentative D call TRBD2 (6 bases). Germline CDR1 and CDR2: SGHTA and FQGTGA. CDR3 length: 15 residues. The V end was cut by 6 bases, the J end by 6 bases, with 19 bases between. CDR3 nucleotides: TGTGCCAGCAGTTCGGACTACCTCAGGTCCGATACGCAGTATTTT. It codes for CASSSDYLRSDTQYF. The full variable domain, rest sourced from reference TRBV7-3 and TRBJ2-3, is GAGVSQTPSNKVTEKGKYVELRCDPISGHTALYWYRQSLGQGPEFLIYFQGTGAADDSGLPNDRFFAVRPEGSVSTLKIQRTERGDSAVYLCASSSDYLRSDTQYFGPGTRLTVL.

This clone was counted a single time. The chain couples TRBV29-1 to TRBJ1-4; tentatively, D is TRBD1 (6 bases). Germline V lookup: CDR1 SQVTM, CDR2 ANQGSEA. The V and J ends lost 7 bases and 6 bases respectively, with 12 bases between them. The CDR3 is made up of 12 amino acids. CDR3 nucleotides: TGCAGCGGGTGGGACACAGATGAAAAACTGTTTTTT. It specifies CSGWDTDEKLFF. Filled out from reference TRBV29-1 and TRBJ1-4, the complete variable domain reads SAVISQKPSRDICQRGTSLTIQCQVDSQVTMMFWYRQQPGQSLTLIATANQGSEATYESGFVIDKFPISRPNLTFSTLTVSNMSPEDSSIYLCSGWDTDEKLFFGSGTQLSVL.

The chain recombines TRBV19 with TRBJ2-7; 10 bases are shared with TRBD1. Germline trimming cut 3 bases from V and 1 base from J; bases unmatched to any gene: 6. Germline lookup yields CDR1 LNHDA and CDR2 SQIVND (reference sequence). CDR3 length: 16 amino acids. The CDR3, as DNA: TGTGCCAGTAGTATTTACCCGGGACAGGGGTCCTACGAGCAGTACTTC. Translation gives CASSIYPGQGSYEQYF.

V is TRBV28 and J is TRBJ1-5; D gene unclear. From germline, CDR1 is MDHEN and CDR2 SYDVKM. This CDR3 is 15 amino acids long. V gave up 4 bases and J gave up 6 bases, with 16 bases separating them. The CDR3 sequence: CASSSHVLTVQPQHF. The CDR3 coding sequence is TGTGCCAGCAGTTCTCACGTGTTGACTGTTCAGCCCCAGCATTTT. Based on the CDR3 plus reference TRBV28 and TRBJ1-5, the full variable domain is DVKVTQSSRYLVKRTGEKVFLECVQDMDHENMFWYRQDPGLGLRLIYFSYDVKMKEKGDIPEGYSVSREKKERFSLILESASTNQTSMYLCASSSHVLTVQPQHFGDGTRLSIL.

The CDR3 region is CASSEGLDSQSVTYEQYF. The CDR3 coding sequence is TGTGCCAGCAGTGAAGGCCTGGACAGTCAGAGCGTGACCTACGAGCAGTACTTC. This chain connects TRBV6-1 to TRBJ2-7; possible D gene TRBD1, 6 bases. Trimming cost V 1 base and J 2 bases, with 21 bases left between them. The CDR3 covers 18 residues. Germline V gene sequence: CDR1 MNHNS, CDR2 SASEGT.

The chain carries TRBV5-8 and TRBJ1-2, with a possible D match to TRBD1 (5 bases). Trimming cost V 6 bases and J 2 bases, with 17 bases left between them. The CDR3 extends over 15 amino acids. Germline V gene lookup returns CDR1 SGHTS and CDR2 YDEGEE. The CDR3 region has the DNA TGTGCCAGCATCCGTTACGAGGCAGGGAACTATGGCTACACCTTC. Translating it yields CASIRYEAGNYGYTF.

This clone has a single count. The V call is TRBV18, the J call TRBJ1-4; D is possibly TRBD1 (5 bases). Trimming took 3 bases from V and 8 from J, leaving 13 bases between them. The germline gives CDR1 KGHSH, CDR2 LQKENI. This CDR3 comprises 14 residues. CDR3 sequence (DNA): TGTGCCAGCTCACCGCTGCAGGGAGGCGAAAAACTGTTTTTT. Residues: CASSPLQGGEKLFF.

The V gene is TRBV7-2, the J gene TRBJ1-2, with 10 bases that match TRBD1. V shed 2 bases, J shed 0 bases, and the junction held 12 bases outside the gene matches. CDR3 length equals 19 residues. Germline V gene lookup returns CDR1 SGHTA and CDR2 FQGNSA. Written as DNA, the CDR3 is TGTGCCAGCAGCTTAATAGGTCCGGGACAGGGGACCCCTAACTATGGCTACACCTTC. Translation: CASSLIGPGQGTPNYGYTF.

This chain links TRBV11-1 with TRBJ2-1, with a possible D match to TRBD1 (6 bases). The CDR3 loop spans 13 amino acids. The V gene's germline CDR1 is SGHAT and CDR2 FQDESV (reference sequence). The ends were cut back, 5 bases at V and 5 bases at J, with 10 bases in the middle. The CDR3 sequence is CASSGDKHNEQFF. The CDR3 DNA is TGTGCCAGCAGCGGGGACAAACACAATGAGCAGTTCTTC.

This clone was seen only a few times. The rearrangement links TRBV7-9 to TRBJ2-5, with D perhaps TRBD2 (6 bases). V was shortened by 5 bases and J by 6 bases, with 19 bases between the two germline ends. The length of the CDR3 is 15 residues. The germline V gene has CDR1 SEHNR and CDR2 FQNEAQ (reference sequence). The CDR3 bases are TGTGCCAGCAGCCTCTCGCGGGACGTCAGGAAGACCCAGTACTTC. Amino acid sequence: CASSLSRDVRKTQYF.

In DNA form, the CDR3 reads TGTGCCAGTAGTATAGCAAGGGGATTGGGCACAGATACGCAGTATTTT. Its translation is CASSIARGLGTDTQYF. V usage is TRBV19 and J usage is TRBJ2-3; the D gene is possibly TRBD1 (5 bases). This CDR3 is built from 16 residues. V was trimmed by 1 base and J by 1 base, leaving 12 bases between them. Germline V gives CDR1 LNHDA, CDR2 SQIVND (reference sequence).

As DNA, the CDR3 is TGTGCCAGCAGCCAAGTAAACGAGCAGTACTTC. Its translation is CASSQVNEQYF. The chain joins TRBV14 to TRBJ2-7; D remains ambiguous. This CDR3 has 11 residues. Trimming cost V 1 base and J 5 bases, with 3 bases left between them. The germline CDR1 and CDR2 sequences are SGHDN and FVKESK.

The chain employs TRBV5-1 and TRBJ2-3; possibly TRBD1 for D (6 bases). V lost 4 bases and J lost 0, with 18 bases in between. The germline V gene encodes CDR1 SGHRS and CDR2 YFSETQ. The CDR3 length is 17 residues. The chain's CDR3 is CASSRGPDSPSTDTQYF. Here the CDR3 DNA reads TGCGCCAGCAGCAGGGGCCCGGACAGTCCTAGCACAGATACGCAGTATTTT.

V and J are TRBV7-9 and TRBJ1-6, with a weak D call TRBD1 (5 bases). Germline V gene sequence: CDR1 SEHNR, CDR2 FQNEAQ (reference sequence). This CDR3 region has 14 residues. The V gene lost 8 bases and the J gene lost 6 bases, with 14 bases spanning the gap. CDR3 region: CASSSAGLNSPLHF. CDR3 DNA: TGTGCCAGCTCTTCGGCAGGGCTTAATTCACCCCTCCACTTT.

The chain employs TRBV27 and TRBJ2-7; D gene unclear. The germline V and J ends were trimmed by 6 bases and 1 base, with 13 bases remaining between them. The CDR3 consists of 14 residues. In germline, CDR1 is MNHEY, CDR2 SMNVEV (reference sequence). The CDR3 region is CASSPQAFSYEQYF. The DNA for the CDR3 is TGTGCCAGCAGCCCCCAGGCCTTTTCCTACGAGCAGTACTTC.

The chain is built from TRBV7-9 and TRBJ1-2; 9 bases are a match to TRBD1. Losses at the gene ends were 1 base for V and 6 bases for J; bases not matched to a gene: 6. Germline CDR1 reads SEHNR; CDR2 reads FQNEAQ (reference sequence). The CDR3 is 15 amino acids. The CDR3: CASSLEGTGTHGYTF. As DNA, the CDR3 is TGTGCCAGCAGCTTAGAGGGGACAGGGACGCATGGCTACACCTTC.

This clone has only one observation. Other DNA sequences in this sample translate to the same CDR3. J is TRBJ1-2 and V is TRBV29-1; possible D gene TRBD1, 5 bases. The germline gives CDR1 SQVTM, CDR2 ANQGSEA. The CDR3 is made up of 12 amino acids. Trimming removed 1 base from V and 2 bases from J, with 5 bases in between. The chain's CDR3 is CSVEGQNYGYTF. DNA for the CDR3: TGCAGCGTTGAAGGACAGAACTATGGCTACACCTTC.

The chain combines TRBV7-6 with TRBJ2-1, with TRBD1 matching 9 bases. Germline CDR1 reads SGHVS; CDR2 reads FNYEAQ. This CDR3 region has 17 residues. Losses at the gene ends were 1 base for V and 9 bases for J; bases not matched to a gene: 13. The CDR3 loop reads CASSLVDPGQGRGEQFF. DNA of the CDR3: TGTGCCAGCAGCTTAGTCGATCCGGGACAGGGACGGGGTGAGCAGTTCTTC.

The V gene is TRBV19, the J gene TRBJ2-3; 11 bases map to TRBD1. V trimming: 7 bases; J trimming: 5 bases; junction bases outside the gene matches: 5. The length of the CDR3 is 14 residues. CDR1 and CDR2 (germline): LNHDA, SQIVND (reference sequence). CDR3 in DNA: TGTGCCAGTACTATGGACAGGGGGCGAGATACGCAGTATTTT. This translates into CASTMDRGRDTQYF.

The rearrangement joins TRBV14 to TRBJ1-5, with 8 bases fitting TRBD1. J was trimmed by 1 base and V by 3 bases; bases with no gene match: 5. The CDR3 contains 16 residues. The germline gives CDR1 SGHDN, CDR2 FVKESK. DNA for the CDR3: TGTGCCAGCAGCCAGGGTCAGGGGGCAAGCAATCAGCCCCAGCATTTT. This codes for CASSQGQGASNQPQHF.

The V and J genes are TRBV28 and TRBJ2-4; 9 bases match TRBD1. This CDR3 is built from 14 residues. In germline, CDR1 is MDHEN, CDR2 SYDVKM. The V gene end was trimmed by 7 bases and the J gene end by 6 bases; junction bases not matched to a gene: 7. The CDR3 loop reads CASTEQGAGNIQYF. CDR3 coding DNA: TGTGCCAGCACCGAACAGGGGGCCGGAAACATTCAGTACTTC. Complete variable domain (other parts from reference TRBV28 and TRBJ2-4): DVKVTQSSRYLVKRTGEKVFLECVQDMDHENMFWYRQDPGLGLRLIYFSYDVKMKEKGDIPEGYSVSREKKERFSLILESASTNQTSMYLCASTEQGAGNIQYFGAGTRLSVL.

The chain carries TRBV10-1 and TRBJ2-3; D is uncertain. The CDR3 length is 13 residues. Germline loops: CDR1 WNHNN, CDR2 SYGVQD (reference sequence). V gave up 2 bases and J gave up 7 bases, with 10 bases separating them. CDR3: CASSESVGNTQYF. In DNA, the CDR3 is TGCGCCAGCAGTGAGAGTGTGGGCAATACGCAGTATTTT.